The sequence of this TCR beta chain was determined in a study of T cells in Graves' hyperthyroidism and ophthalmopathy. General study findings and limits: Most thyroid clonotypes expanded above 0.001 appeared in blood too.

Hyperthyroidism of Graves' type that showed no ophthalmopathy progression within 18 months was stable. Those with hyperthyroidism were 18 to 65 years old, newly diagnosed, and ill for under 2 months. Orbital computed tomography and thyroid ultrasound, together with serum TRAb and thyroxine and clinical symptoms, were used for diagnoses. RNA transcripts gave rise to amplified TCR beta CDR3 regions. Carried out on the TCR CDR3, a first-round RT-PCR used the HTBI primer set. TCRdb re-called the multiplex PCR reads with MiXCR, one entry per CDR3 protein. This table holds approximately 560,000 distinct CDR3 sequences, 46% found once. Turning to this clonotype: What it binds is unknown.

Trimming at V came to 2 bases and at J to 10 bases, leaving 8 bases not matched to a gene. This CDR3 is built from 14 residues. The chain employs TRBV12-3 or TRBV12-4 and TRBJ1-1; 9 bases are a match to TRBD1. The source is a woman aged 18-29 years with Graves' hyperthyroidism. Sequences were obtained from peripheral blood or thyroid tissue (not recorded which). The CDR3 sequence is CASSLMGQGGRAFF. The DNA of the CDR3 is TGTGCCAGCAGTTTAATGGGACAGGGTGGGAGAGCTTTCTTT.